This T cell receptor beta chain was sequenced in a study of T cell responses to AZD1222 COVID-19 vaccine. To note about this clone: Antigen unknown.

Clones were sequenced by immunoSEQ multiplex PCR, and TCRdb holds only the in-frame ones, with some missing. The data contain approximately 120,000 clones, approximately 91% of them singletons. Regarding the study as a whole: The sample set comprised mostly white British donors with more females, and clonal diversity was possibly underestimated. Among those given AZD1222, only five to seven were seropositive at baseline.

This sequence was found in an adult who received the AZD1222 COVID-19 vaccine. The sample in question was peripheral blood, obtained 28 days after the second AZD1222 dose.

The CDR3 protein is CASSLGLADSPYEQYF. The CDR3 DNA reads TGTGCCAGCAGCTTAGGTCTAGCAGACTCTCCCTACGAGCAGTACTTC. The V call is TRBV7-9, the J call TRBJ2-7; a weak D match, TRBD2 (5 bases). Between the trimmed V and J ends, which lost 1 base and 2 bases, there was a span of 15 bases. The CDR3 contains 16 residues. Germline V gene sequence: CDR1 SEHNR, CDR2 FQNEAQ (reference sequence).